The 32 T cell receptor beta chains below were found in one sample sequenced in a study of cytomegalovirus exposure and HLA in healthy donors. The PCR contained 60 Vbeta and 13 Jbeta primers. Sequenced by immunoSEQ multiplex PCR; TCRdb stores in-frame clones only, minus some. The repertoire has fewer than 200,000 clones, about 70% of them found once; the top ten carry about 2.5%. The specimen sequenced was PBMCs. These receptors were taken from a woman between 40 and 55 years old in good health and CMV-seropositive.

Concerning this clone itself: One junction end does not reproduce the germline sequence, and a read error may be involved. Other DNA sequences in the sample encode the same CDR3. The chain couples TRBV25-1 to TRBJ1-4; weak D call: TRBD1 (5 bases). CDR3 length: 15 residues. CDR1 MGHDK and CDR2 SYGVNS come from the germline V gene. For the CDR3, the DNA is TGTGCCAGCAGTGAACGGAGGGGAACTAATGAAAAGCTGTTTTTT. It translates to CASSERRGTNEKLFF.

The chain links TRBV27 to TRBJ2-7; D possibly corresponds to TRBD2 (6 bases). Trimming left V 3 bases short and J 2 bases short, with 14 bases between. The CDR3 is 15 residues long. Germline V gene data show CDR1 as MNHEY and CDR2 as SMNVEV (reference sequence). The chain's CDR3 is CASSLALSGPYEQYF. Written as DNA, the CDR3 is TGTGCCAGCAGTTTGGCGCTCAGCGGGCCCTACGAGCAGTACTTC.

The CDR3 here is CASSIDGGMNTEAFF. CDR3 in DNA: TGTGCCAGTAGTATAGATGGGGGGATGAACACTGAAGCTTTCTTT. The chain combines TRBV19 with TRBJ1-1, with a possible D match to TRBD1 (5 bases). V gave up 0 bases and J gave up 0 bases, with 8 bases separating them. CDR3 length: 15 amino acids. Germline V CDR1 and CDR2: LNHDA, SQIVND (reference sequence).

The rearrangement links TRBV23-1 to TRBJ2-3, with D possibly being TRBD2 (7 bases). TRBV23-1 counts as an open reading frame of uncertain function. The CDR3 totals 17 residues. Trimming pared 8 bases from V and 1 base from J, leaving 22 bases between. The CDR3 is CASSLMGPGGRTDTQYF. The CDR3 nucleotides are TGCGCCAGCTCCCTAATGGGCCCGGGGGGCCGCACAGATACGCAGTATTTT.

This clone has a single count. The chain joins TRBV6-4 to TRBJ2-7; TRBD1 agrees at 7 bases. The germline CDR1 and CDR2 sequences are MRHNA and SNTAGT. This CDR3 is built from 15 residues. V shed 4 bases, J shed 7 bases, and the junction held 13 bases outside the gene matches. The CDR3 here is CASSGHRQGLSEQYF. CDR3 in DNA: TGTGCCAGCAGTGGCCACCGACAGGGTCTAAGTGAGCAGTACTTC.

The table lists this clone with a few counts. This chain uses TRBV5-6 with TRBJ2-3; 8 bases map to TRBD2. The CDR3 contains 17 residues. The V segment lost 4 bases and the J segment 0 bases; nucleotides outside the gene matches: 10. Germline CDR1 reads SGHDT; CDR2 reads YYEEEE. CDR3 region: CASSPTLAGFSTDTQYF. In nucleotides, the CDR3 is TGTGCCAGCAGCCCAACCTTAGCGGGGTTTAGCACAGATACGCAGTATTTT.

This chain connects TRBV21-1 to TRBJ2-7; TRBD2, the table's D call, lacks a check against the DNA. TRBV21-1 is reported as a pseudogene. CDR3 length: 11 amino acids. The CDR3 spells CASWETNEQYF. In DNA form, the CDR3 reads TGTGCCAGCTGGGAGACCAACGAGCAGTACTTC.

This clone appeared a few times. V gene TRBV27 combines with J gene TRBJ2-5; 7 bases map to TRBD2. The germline CDR1 and CDR2 sequences are MNHEY and SMNVEV (reference sequence). This CDR3 has 13 residues. V shed 8 bases and J 1 base; nucleotides not matched to a gene: 4. The CDR3 region is CASSASGQETQYF. In DNA, the CDR3 is TGTGCCAGCTCGGCTAGCGGCCAAGAGACCCAGTACTTC.

The J gene is TRBJ2-1, the V gene TRBV19, with D possibly matching TRBD2 (5 bases). Trimming shortened V by 7 bases and J by 10 bases, and 11 bases separated the two germline ends. The length of the CDR3 is 11 residues. The germline V gene has CDR1 LNHDA and CDR2 SQIVND (reference sequence). For the CDR3, the DNA is TGTGCCAGTAAGTTGGGCGGGGAGCAGTTCTTC. Amino acids: CASKLGGEQFF.

The chain recombines TRBV7-3 with TRBJ2-5; a possible D gene is TRBD1 (5 bases). V was shortened by 1 base and J by 3 bases, with 6 bases between the two germline ends. This CDR3 contains 13 residues. Germline CDR1 reads SGHTA; CDR2 reads FQGTGA. The CDR3 sequence is CASSLKGEETQYF. As DNA, the CDR3 is TGTGCCAGCAGCTTAAAAGGGGAAGAGACCCAGTACTTC.

The genes are TRBV6-6 and TRBJ2-7; the match to TRBD2 covers 9 bases. The J segment lost 2 bases and the V segment lost 0 bases, leaving 2 bases of the junction unmatched. This CDR3 is 15 amino acids long. Germline CDR1 and CDR2: MNHNY and SVGAGI (reference sequence). The CDR3 is CASSYSSSGTYEQYF. The CDR3 DNA sequence: TGTGCCAGCAGTTACTCGTCTAGCGGGACCTACGAGCAGTACTTC.

This clone was detected only a few times. J is TRBJ1-1 and V is TRBV9, with a tentative D call TRBD1 (6 bases). The CDR3 length is 13 residues. Germline CDR1 SGDLS, CDR2 YYNGEE. With 3 bases removed from V and 8 bases from J, the gap between germline ends came to 14 bases. DNA for the CDR3: TGTGCCAGCAGCGCCGGACAGTATGGGGAAGCTTTCTTT. It yields the protein CASSAGQYGEAFF.

This clone was picked up a small number of times. The chain carries TRBV28 and TRBJ2-7, with D possibly being TRBD1 (5 bases). The germline CDR1 and CDR2 sequences are MDHEN and SYDVKM. This CDR3 contains 15 residues. Trimming cost V 3 bases and J 4 bases, with 16 bases left between them. The CDR3 spells CASSFRQGNSYEQYF. The DNA for the CDR3 is TGTGCCAGCAGTTTTAGGCAGGGAAATTCTTACGAGCAGTACTTC.

This clone has a single count. The same CDR3 also results from other DNA sequences found in this sample. The chain links TRBV10-3 to TRBJ1-1; 7 nucleotides agree with TRBD1. V shed 10 bases, J shed 7 bases, and the junction held 9 bases outside the gene matches. This CDR3 has 12 amino acids. Germline V lookup: CDR1 ENHRY, CDR2 SYGVKD. The CDR3 DNA is TGTGCCACCACCCGGACAGGCCTTGAAGCTTTCTTT. It translates to CATTRTGLEAFF.

The chain is built from TRBV28 and TRBJ2-2; 7 bases line up with TRBD2. V dropped 6 bases and J dropped 5; count of bases not matched to a gene: 9. The CDR3 loop spans 15 amino acids. Germline assignment: CDR1 MDHEN and CDR2 SYDVKM. The CDR3 sequence: CASRSGGSGTGELFF. CDR3 DNA: TGTGCCAGCAGGTCCGGGGGGTCAGGGACCGGGGAGCTGTTTTTT.

This clone turned up a few times. This rearrangement joins TRBV29-1 to TRBJ2-3, with D maybe TRBD2 (6 bases). Trimming cost V 3 bases and J 7 bases, with 17 bases left between them. From germline, CDR1 is SQVTM and CDR2 ANQGSEA. The CDR3 spans 14 residues. This chain's CDR3 is CSVDGLARRYTQYF. DNA of the CDR3: TGCAGCGTTGATGGTCTAGCGCGACGATATACGCAGTATTTT.

This clone was recorded a few times. This chain links TRBV9 with TRBJ2-1, with TRBD2 matching over 13 bases. Trimming took 6 bases from V and 6 from J; bases not matched to a gene: 12. Germline-derived CDR1 and CDR2 are SGDLS and YYNGEE. The CDR3 length is 17 residues. CDR3 sequence reads: CASKRLAGGDDTNEQFF. In nucleotides, the CDR3 is TGTGCCAGCAAAAGACTAGCGGGGGGCGATGATACCAATGAGCAGTTCTTC.

V usage is TRBV4-2 and J usage is TRBJ1-2; no definite D call. Trimming pared 0 bases from V and 2 bases from J, leaving 10 bases between. The V gene's germline CDR1 is LGHNA and CDR2 YNFKEQ. The CDR3 consists of 15 residues. CDR3 in DNA: TGTGCCAGCAGCCAAGATCGGCGACAAAACTATGGCTACACCTTC. This gives the protein CASSQDRRQNYGYTF.

The rearrangement joins TRBV19 to TRBJ2-2, with D unclear. This CDR3 contains 13 residues. Between the trimmed V and J ends, which lost 5 bases and 7 bases, there was a span of 11 bases. Germline CDR1 LNHDA, CDR2 SQIVND (reference sequence). This chain's CDR3 is CASSPGLGGELFF. The CDR3, as DNA: TGTGCCAGTAGTCCAGGATTGGGCGGGGAGCTGTTTTTT.

This clone occurred a few times. The rearrangement joins TRBV29-1 to TRBJ2-3; D possibly corresponds to TRBD2 (6 bases). The CDR3 spans 14 residues. V was pared by 4 bases and J by 1 base, with 12 bases between. Per the germline V gene, CDR1 is SQVTM and CDR2 is ANQGSEA. The CDR3 spells CSVGSDYRTDTQYF. CDR3 DNA: TGCAGCGTTGGGTCGGACTACCGCACAGATACGCAGTATTTT.

This clone was recorded only once. V and J are TRBV20-1 and TRBJ2-7, with unresolved D. This CDR3 has 10 residues. The V gene lost 1 base and the J gene lost 6 bases, with 4 bases spanning the gap. The germline gives CDR1 DFQATT, CDR2 SNEGSKA (reference sequence). This chain's CDR3 is CSARVVEQYF. The CDR3 region has the DNA TGCAGTGCTAGAGTCGTCGAGCAGTACTTC.

This chain connects TRBV5-1 to TRBJ1-1; 7 nucleotides align to TRBD1. Germline CDR1 SGHRS, CDR2 YFSETQ. This CDR3 has 15 amino acids. Trimming cost V 4 bases and J 5 bases; bases outside gene matches: 11. CDR3 DNA: TGCGCCAGCAGCCCCCGGGACAGCGGTTATACTGAAGCTTTCTTT. Encoded protein: CASSPRDSGYTEAFF.

CDR3 residues: CASSLYTSTGELFF. CDR3 coding DNA: TGTGCCAGCAGCTTGTACACCTCCACCGGGGAGCTGTTTTTT. V and J are TRBV5-4 and TRBJ2-2; D is uncertain. V lost 1 base, J lost 4 bases, and 8 bases lay in between. This CDR3 comprises 14 residues. Germline V gene data show CDR1 as SGHNT and CDR2 as YYREEE (reference sequence).

In this sample, this clone turned up a few times. The V and J genes are TRBV28 and TRBJ2-1; TRBD2 matches 11 bases. Trimming removed 6 bases from V and 1 base from J; junction bases left unmatched: 5. The length of the CDR3 is 16 residues. CDR1 and CDR2 (germline): MDHEN, SYDVKM. CDR3 region: CASRSIAGGSYNEQFF. The CDR3 region has the DNA TGTGCCAGCAGGTCCATAGCGGGAGGGTCCTACAATGAGCAGTTCTTC. The whole variable domain, filled in from reference TRBV28 and TRBJ2-1, reads DVKVTQSSRYLVKRTGEKVFLECVQDMDHENMFWYRQDPGLGLRLIYFSYDVKMKEKGDIPEGYSVSREKKERFSLILESASTNQTSMYLCASRSIAGGSYNEQFFGPGTRLTVL.

This chain joins TRBV28 and TRBJ1-1; D not certain. The CDR3 is 14 residues long. CDR1 and CDR2 (germline): MDHEN, SYDVKM. The V end lost 1 base, the J end lost 1 base, and 7 bases lay between the germline ends. The CDR3 spells CASSLSQENTEAFF. In DNA, the CDR3 is TGTGCCAGCAGTTTATCGCAGGAGAACACTGAAGCTTTCTTT. Complete variable domain (other parts from reference TRBV28 and TRBJ1-1): DVKVTQSSRYLVKRTGEKVFLECVQDMDHENMFWYRQDPGLGLRLIYFSYDVKMKEKGDIPEGYSVSREKKERFSLILESASTNQTSMYLCASSLSQENTEAFFGQGTRLTVV.

The V call is TRBV5-1, the J call TRBJ2-2; D is uncertain. The ends were cut back, 5 bases at V and 14 bases at J, with 7 bases in the middle. The CDR3 is 9 amino acids. Germline V gives CDR1 SGHRS, CDR2 YFSETQ. CDR3 DNA sequence: TGCGCCAGCAGGGTAGCCCTGTTTTTT. This translates into CASRVALFF.

The rearrangement joins TRBV10-3 to TRBJ2-7; a possible D gene is TRBD1 (5 bases). This CDR3 has 13 residues. With 3 bases removed from V and 4 bases from J, the gap between germline ends came to 10 bases. CDR1 is ENHRY, CDR2 SYGVKD, per germline. The CDR3 protein is CAISDQGSYEQYF. For the CDR3, the DNA is TGTGCCATCAGTGACCAGGGATCTTACGAGCAGTACTTC.

The chain carries TRBV2 and TRBJ2-2; possible D gene TRBD1, 5 bases. The CDR3 runs 17 residues. CDR1 is SNHLY, CDR2 FYNNEI, per germline. V lost 0 bases and J 3 bases, leaving 14 bases between the germline ends. In DNA, the CDR3 is TGTGCCAGCAGTGAAGCGCGCCCAGGGTGGGACACCGGGGAGCTGTTTTTT. Its translation is CASSEARPGWDTGELFF.

As to this clone: In the same sample, other DNA sequences code for this CDR3. The CDR3 DNA sequence: TGTGCCAGCAGCCCCCCTCCGGTCGGAGATACGCAGTATTTT. Protein: CASSPPPVGDTQYF. The V call is TRBV7-2, the J call TRBJ2-3, with unresolved D. The germline V and J ends were trimmed by 5 bases and 5 bases, with 14 bases remaining between them. This CDR3 has 14 amino acids. From germline, CDR1 is SGHTA and CDR2 FQGNSA.

This chain connects TRBV5-1 to TRBJ2-1; 11 nucleotides match TRBD2. This CDR3 is built from 18 residues. Germline loops: CDR1 SGHRS, CDR2 YFSETQ. V was pared by 0 bases and J by 9 bases, with 14 bases of the junction left unmatched. The CDR3 region is CASSLAPLRLAGGSEQFF. Here the CDR3 DNA reads TGCGCCAGCAGCTTGGCCCCCCTGCGCCTAGCGGGGGGTAGTGAGCAGTTCTTC.

V is TRBV4-3 and J is TRBJ2-5, with TRBD1 matching 7 bases. J was trimmed by 0 bases and V by 5 bases; bases with no gene match: 6. Germline CDR1 reads LGHNA; CDR2 reads YSLEER. This CDR3 region has 15 residues. The CDR3 is CASSGTGAYQETQYF. CDR3 in DNA: TGCGCCAGCAGCGGAACAGGGGCGTACCAAGAGACCCAGTACTTC.

The chain is built from TRBV19 and TRBJ2-7; 9 positions match TRBD1. This CDR3 has 16 residues. Germline V gene data show CDR1 as LNHDA and CDR2 as SQIVND (reference sequence). V was pared by 1 base and J by 2 bases, with 6 bases of the junction left unmatched. The CDR3 region is CASSIVPGQGAYEQYF. Here the CDR3 DNA reads TGTGCCAGTAGTATAGTCCCGGGACAGGGAGCCTACGAGCAGTACTTC.